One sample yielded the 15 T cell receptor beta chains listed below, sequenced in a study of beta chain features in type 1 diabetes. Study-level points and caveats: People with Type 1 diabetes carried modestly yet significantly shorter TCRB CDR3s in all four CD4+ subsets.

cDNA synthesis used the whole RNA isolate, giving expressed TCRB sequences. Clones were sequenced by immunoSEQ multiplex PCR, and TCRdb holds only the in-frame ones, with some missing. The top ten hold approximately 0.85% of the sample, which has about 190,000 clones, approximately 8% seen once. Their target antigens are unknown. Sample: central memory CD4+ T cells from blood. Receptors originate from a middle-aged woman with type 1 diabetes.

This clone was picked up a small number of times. The CDR3 reads CASSGRGEKLFF. CDR3 coding DNA: TGTGCCAGCAGCGGCCGCGGTGAAAAACTGTTTTTT. The chain joins TRBV2 to TRBJ1-4; D remains unclear. The V and J ends lost 6 bases and 7 bases respectively, with 9 bases between them. The CDR3 spans 12 residues. CDR1 SNHLY and CDR2 FYNNEI come from the germline V gene. Full variable domain (rest looked up from reference TRBV2 and TRBJ1-4): EPEVTQTPSHQVTQMGQEVILRCVPISNHLYFYWYRQILGQKVEFLVSFYNNEISEKSEIFDDQFSVERPDGSNFTLKIRSTKLEDSAMYFCASSGRGEKLFFGSGTQLSVL.

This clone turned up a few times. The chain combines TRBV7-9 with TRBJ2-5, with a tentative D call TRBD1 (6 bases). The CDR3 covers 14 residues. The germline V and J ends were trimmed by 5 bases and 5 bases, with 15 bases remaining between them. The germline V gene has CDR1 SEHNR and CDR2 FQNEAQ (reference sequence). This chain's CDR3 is CASSEYGGGETQYF. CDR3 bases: TGTGCCAGCAGCGAGTATGGGGGCGGCGAGACCCAGTACTTC.

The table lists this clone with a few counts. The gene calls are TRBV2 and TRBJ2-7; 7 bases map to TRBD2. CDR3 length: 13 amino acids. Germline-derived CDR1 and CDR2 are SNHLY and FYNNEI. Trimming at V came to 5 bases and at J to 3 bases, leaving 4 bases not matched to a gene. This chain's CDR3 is CASSSERDYEQYF. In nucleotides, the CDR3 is TGTGCCAGCAGTTCTGAGCGGGACTACGAGCAGTACTTC.

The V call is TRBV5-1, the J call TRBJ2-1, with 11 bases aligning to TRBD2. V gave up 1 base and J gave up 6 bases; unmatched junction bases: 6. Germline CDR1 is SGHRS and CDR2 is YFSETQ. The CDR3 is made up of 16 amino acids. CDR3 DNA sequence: TGCGCCAGCAGCTTGCTAGCGGGAGGATTTGTCAATGAGCAGTTCTTC. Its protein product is CASSLLAGGFVNEQFF.

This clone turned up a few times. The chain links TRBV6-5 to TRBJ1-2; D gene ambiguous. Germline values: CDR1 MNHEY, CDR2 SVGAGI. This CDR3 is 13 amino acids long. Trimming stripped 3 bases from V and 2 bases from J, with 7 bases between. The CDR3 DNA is TGTGCCAGCAGTTATCAGACAAACTATGGCTACACCTTC. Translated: CASSYQTNYGYTF.

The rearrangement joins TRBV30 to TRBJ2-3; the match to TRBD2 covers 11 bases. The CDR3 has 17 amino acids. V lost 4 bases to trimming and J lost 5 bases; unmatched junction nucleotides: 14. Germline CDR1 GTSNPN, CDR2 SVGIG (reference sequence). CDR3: CAWTPLKDSGRGDTQYF. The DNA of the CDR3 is TGTGCCTGGACTCCGTTGAAGGATAGCGGGAGGGGAGATACGCAGTATTTT.

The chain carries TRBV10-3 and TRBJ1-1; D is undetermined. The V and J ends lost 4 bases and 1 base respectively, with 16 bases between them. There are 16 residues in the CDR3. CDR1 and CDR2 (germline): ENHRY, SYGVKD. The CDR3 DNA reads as TGTGCCATCAGTGCGCAGCCCCCAGGAGGGAACACTGAAGCTTTCTTT. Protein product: CAISAQPPGGNTEAFF.

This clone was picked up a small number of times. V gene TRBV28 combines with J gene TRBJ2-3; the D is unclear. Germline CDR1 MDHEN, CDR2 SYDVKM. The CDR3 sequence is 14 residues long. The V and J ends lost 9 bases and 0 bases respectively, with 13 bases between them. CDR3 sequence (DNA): TGTGCCAGTTCCACCCCGACTAGCACAGATACGCAGTATTTT. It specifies CASSTPTSTDTQYF.

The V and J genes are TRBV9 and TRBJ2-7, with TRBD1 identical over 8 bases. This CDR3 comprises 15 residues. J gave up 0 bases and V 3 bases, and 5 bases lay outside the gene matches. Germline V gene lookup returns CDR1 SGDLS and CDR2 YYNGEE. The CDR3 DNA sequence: TGTGCCAGCAGCGAGGGGACAGGCCGCTCCTACGAGCAGTACTTC. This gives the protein CASSEGTGRSYEQYF. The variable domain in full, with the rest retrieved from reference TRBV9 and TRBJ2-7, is DSGVTQTPKHLITATGQRVTLRCSPRSGDLSVYWYQQSLDQGLQFLIQYYNGEERAKGNILERFSAQQFPDLHSELNLSSLELGDSALYFCASSEGTGRSYEQYFGPGTRLTVT.

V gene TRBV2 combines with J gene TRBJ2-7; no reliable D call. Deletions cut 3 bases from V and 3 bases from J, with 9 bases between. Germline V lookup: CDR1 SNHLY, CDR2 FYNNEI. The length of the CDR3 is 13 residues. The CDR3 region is CASSDPVNYEQYF. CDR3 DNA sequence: TGTGCCAGCAGTGACCCGGTTAACTACGAGCAGTACTTC.

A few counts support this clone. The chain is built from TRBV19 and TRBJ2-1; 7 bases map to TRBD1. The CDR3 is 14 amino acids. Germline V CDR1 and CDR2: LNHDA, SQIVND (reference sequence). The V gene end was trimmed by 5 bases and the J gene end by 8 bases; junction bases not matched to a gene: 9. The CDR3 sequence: CASSPRQGSHEQFF. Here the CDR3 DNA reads TGTGCCAGTAGTCCCAGACAGGGATCCCATGAGCAGTTCTTC.

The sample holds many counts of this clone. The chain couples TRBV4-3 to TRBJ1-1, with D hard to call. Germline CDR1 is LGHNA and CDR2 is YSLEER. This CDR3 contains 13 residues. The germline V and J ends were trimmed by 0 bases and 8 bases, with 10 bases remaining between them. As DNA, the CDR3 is TGCGCCAGCAGCCAAGATATGGCAAAGGAAGCTTTCTTT. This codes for CASSQDMAKEAFF.

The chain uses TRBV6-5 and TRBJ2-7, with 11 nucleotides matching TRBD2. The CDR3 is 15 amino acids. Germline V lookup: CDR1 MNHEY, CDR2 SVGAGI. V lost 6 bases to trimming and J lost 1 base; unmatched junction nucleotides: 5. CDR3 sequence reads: CASSLLAGASYEQYF. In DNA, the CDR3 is TGTGCCAGCAGCTTACTAGCGGGAGCGTCCTACGAGCAGTACTTC.

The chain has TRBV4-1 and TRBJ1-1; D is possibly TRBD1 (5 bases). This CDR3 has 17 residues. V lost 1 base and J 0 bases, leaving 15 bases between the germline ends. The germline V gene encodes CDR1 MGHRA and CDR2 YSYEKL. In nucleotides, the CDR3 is TGCGCCAGCAGCCAAGTGCCCGCAGGGAATTTGAACACTGAAGCTTTCTTT. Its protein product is CASSQVPAGNLNTEAFF.

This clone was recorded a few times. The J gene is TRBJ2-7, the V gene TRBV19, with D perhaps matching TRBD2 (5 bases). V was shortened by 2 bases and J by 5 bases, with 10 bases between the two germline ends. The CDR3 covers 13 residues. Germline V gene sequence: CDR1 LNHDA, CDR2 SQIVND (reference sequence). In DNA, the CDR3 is TGTGCCAGTAGTATACAAAAGCGGAACGAGCAGTACTTC. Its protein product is CASSIQKRNEQYF.